Listed below are T cell receptor beta chains from one sample, sequenced in a study of cytomegalovirus exposure and HLA in healthy donors. Data came from immunoSEQ multiplex PCR; TCRdb stores just in-frame clones and leaves some out. This sample carries 90,000 to 140,000 clones, roughly 86% of them seen once, and the ten largest clones take over 3%. Sequencing was performed on PBMCs. The source of these receptors is a woman under 30 in good health and CMV-seropositive. Each CDR3 is given with its conserved first and last residue. The D gene is left open where the match is weak. Clone size is not always given. Where it is, it says once, few, many or a class for expanded clones.

- TRBJ2-1 TRBV15 - CATSRDLGLAIGNEQFF TGTGCCACCAGCAGAGATCTTGGGCTAGCTATTGGCAATGAGCAGTTCTTC
- TRBJ2-7 TRBV19 - CATSRGGSDTSYEQYF TGTGCCACCAGTAGGGGGGGGTCCGACACGTCCTACGAGCAGTACTTC
- TRBJ1-1 TRBV4-1 - CASSQPSTQNTEAFF TGCGCCAGCAGCCAACCCTCAACACAGAACACTGAAGCTTTCTTT
TRBD2 TRBJ2-1 TRBV11-2 once CASRIVGGGSPNEQFF TGTGCCAGCAGGATCGTTGGGGGAGGGTCCCCCAATGAGCAGTTCTTC
TRBD1 TRBJ1-2 TRBV7-9 - CASSLGDRVGDGYTF TGTGCCAGCAGCTTAGGGGACAGGGTTGGAGATGGCTACACCTTC
- TRBJ1-3 TRBV5-4 - CASRGPSSGNTIYF TGTGCCAGCAGGGGGCCAAGCTCTGGAAACACCATATATTTT
TRBD1 TRBJ1-3 TRBV28 - CASSYGTAGNTIYF TGTGCCAGCAGTTACGGGACAGCTGGAAACACCATATATTTT
TRBD2 TRBJ2-1 TRBV13 once CASSLVLAGGSSYNEQFF TGTGCCAGCAGCTTAGTACTAGCGGGGGGGAGCTCCTACAATGAGCAGTTCTTC
- TRBJ2-2 TRBV29-1 - CSVEVRPGAGELFF TGCAGCGTTGAAGTTCGGCCAGGGGCCGGGGAGCTGTTTTTT
- TRBJ1-3 TRBV28 - CASSLLIGGAGNTIYF TGTGCCAGCAGTTTATTGATAGGGGGGGCTGGAAACACCATATATTTT
- TRBJ1-5 TRBV12-5 - CASGLVQGGSGNQPQHF TGTGCTAGTGGTTTGGTACAGGGAGGGTCCGGCAATCAGCCCCAGCATTTT
- TRBJ1-2 TRBV7-8 many CASSSRQSNYGYTF TGTGCCAGCAGCTCCAGACAGTCCAACTATGGCTACACCTTC
- TRBJ1-2 TRBV18 - CASSPRLPGGHLNYGYTF TGTGCCAGCTCACCACGCCTACCTGGGGGACACCTAAACTATGGCTACACCTTC
TRBD2 TRBJ2-5 TRBV9 - CASAALGGGETQYF TGTGCCAGCGCCGCTCTTGGGGGGGGAGAGACCCAGTACTTC
- TRBJ1-5 TRBV5-6 - CASSSGGWNQPQHF TGTGCCAGCAGCTCGGGGGGATGGAATCAGCCCCAGCATTTT
- TRBJ2-7 TRBV20-1 - CSATREEQYF TGCAGTGCTACCAGGGAAGAGCAGTACTTC
TRBD2 TRBJ2-7 TRBV5-4 - CASSRSGGLSYEQYF TGTGCCAGCAGCCGTAGCGGGGGGCTCTCCTACGAGCAGTACTTC
- TRBJ1-2 TRBV4-1 - CASSQDEGVYGYTF TGCGCCAGCAGCCAAGATGAAGGGGTCTATGGCTACACCTTC
- TRBJ1-5 TRBV12-5 - CASGLLALNQPQHF TGTGCTAGTGGTTTGCTGGCCCTCAATCAGCCCCAGCATTTT
TRBD1 TRBJ1-3 TRBV4-1 - CASSLGRVTGHRNTIYF TGCGCCAGCAGCCTGGGAAGGGTGACAGGGCATCGAAACACCATATATTTT
- TRBJ2-7 TRBV25-1 - CASGRGYEQYF TGTGCCAGCGGGAGAGGCTACGAGCAGTACTTC
- TRBJ2-5 TRBV5-1 - CASSLRPRETQYF TGCGCCAGCAGCTTGCGCCCCCGGGAGACCCAGTACTTC
- TRBJ2-2 TRBV6-5 - CASRLGFSTGELFF TGTGCCAGCAGACTAGGATTTAGTACCGGGGAGCTGTTTTTT